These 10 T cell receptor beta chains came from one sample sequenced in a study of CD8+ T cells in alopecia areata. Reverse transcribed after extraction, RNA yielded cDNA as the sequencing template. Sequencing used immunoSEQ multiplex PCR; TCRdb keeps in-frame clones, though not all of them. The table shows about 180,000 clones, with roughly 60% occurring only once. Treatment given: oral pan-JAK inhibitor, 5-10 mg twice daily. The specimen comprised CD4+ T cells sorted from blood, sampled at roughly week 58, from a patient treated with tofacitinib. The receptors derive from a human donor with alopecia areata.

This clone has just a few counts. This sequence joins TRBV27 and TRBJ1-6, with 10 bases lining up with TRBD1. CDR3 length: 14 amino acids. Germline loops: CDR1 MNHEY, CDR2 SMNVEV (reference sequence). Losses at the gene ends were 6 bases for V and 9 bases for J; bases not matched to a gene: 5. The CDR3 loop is CASSPRTGGSPLHF. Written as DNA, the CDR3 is TGTGCCAGCAGCCCTCGGACAGGGGGTTCACCCCTCCACTTT.

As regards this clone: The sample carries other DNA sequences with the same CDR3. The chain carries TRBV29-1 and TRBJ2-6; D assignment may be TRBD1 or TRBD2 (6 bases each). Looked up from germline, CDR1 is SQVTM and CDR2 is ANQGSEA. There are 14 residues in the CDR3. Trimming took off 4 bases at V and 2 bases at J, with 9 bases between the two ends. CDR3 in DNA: TGCAGCGTTGCCGGGGGCGCTGGGGCCAACGTCCTGACTTTC. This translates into CSVAGGAGANVLTF.

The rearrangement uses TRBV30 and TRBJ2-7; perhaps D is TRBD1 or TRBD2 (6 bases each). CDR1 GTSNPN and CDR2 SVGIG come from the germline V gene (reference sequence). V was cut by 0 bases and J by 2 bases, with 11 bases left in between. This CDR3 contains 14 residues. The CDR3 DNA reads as TGTGCCTGGAGTGTTAGGGGGGCCGCCTACGAGCAGTACTTC. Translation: CAWSVRGAAYEQYF.

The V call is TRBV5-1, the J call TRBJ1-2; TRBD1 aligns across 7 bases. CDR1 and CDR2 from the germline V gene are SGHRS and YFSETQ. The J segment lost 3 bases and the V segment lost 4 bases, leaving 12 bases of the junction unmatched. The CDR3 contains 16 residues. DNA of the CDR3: TGCGCCAGCAGCCCTTACCCGGGACAGCTGCACTATGGCTACACCTTC. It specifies CASSPYPGQLHYGYTF.

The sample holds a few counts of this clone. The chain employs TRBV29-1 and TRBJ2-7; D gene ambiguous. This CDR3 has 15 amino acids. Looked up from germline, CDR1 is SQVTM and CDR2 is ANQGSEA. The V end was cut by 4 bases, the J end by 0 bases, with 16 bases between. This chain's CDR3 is CSVGFWAVISYEQYF. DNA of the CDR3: TGCAGCGTTGGATTCTGGGCGGTCATCTCCTACGAGCAGTACTTC.

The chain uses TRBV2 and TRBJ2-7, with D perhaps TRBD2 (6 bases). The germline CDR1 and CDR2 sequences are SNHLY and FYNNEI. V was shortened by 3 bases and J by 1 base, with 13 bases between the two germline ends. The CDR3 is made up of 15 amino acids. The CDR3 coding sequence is TGTGCCAGCAGTGACGGGGGACTCCGATCCTACGAGCAGTACTTC. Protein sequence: CASSDGGLRSYEQYF.

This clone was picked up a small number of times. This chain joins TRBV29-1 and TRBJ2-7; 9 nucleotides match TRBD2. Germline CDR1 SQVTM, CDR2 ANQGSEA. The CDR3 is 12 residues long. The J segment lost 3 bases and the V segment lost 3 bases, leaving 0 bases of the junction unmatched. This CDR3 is CSVERGGYEQYF. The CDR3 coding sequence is TGCAGCGTTGAGCGGGGGGGCTACGAGCAGTACTTC.

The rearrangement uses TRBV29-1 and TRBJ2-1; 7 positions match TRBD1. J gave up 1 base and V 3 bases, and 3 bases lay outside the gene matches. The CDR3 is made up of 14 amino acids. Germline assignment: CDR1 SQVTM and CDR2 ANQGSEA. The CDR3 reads CSVEGQMSYNEQFF. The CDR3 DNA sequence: TGCAGCGTTGAGGGACAGATGTCCTACAATGAGCAGTTCTTC.

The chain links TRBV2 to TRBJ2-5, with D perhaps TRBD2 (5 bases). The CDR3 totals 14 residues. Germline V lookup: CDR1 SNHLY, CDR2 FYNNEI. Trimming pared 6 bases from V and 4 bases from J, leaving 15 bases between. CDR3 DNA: TGTGCCAGCAGGCTAGACTACCGTATAGAGACCCAGTACTTC. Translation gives CASRLDYRIETQYF.

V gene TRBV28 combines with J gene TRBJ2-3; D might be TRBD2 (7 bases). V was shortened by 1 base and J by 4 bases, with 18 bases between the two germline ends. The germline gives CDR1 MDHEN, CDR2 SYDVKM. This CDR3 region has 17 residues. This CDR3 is CASSLLVRGGPADTQYF. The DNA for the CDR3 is TGTGCCAGCAGTTTATTGGTGAGGGGGGGGCCTGCAGATACGCAGTATTTT.